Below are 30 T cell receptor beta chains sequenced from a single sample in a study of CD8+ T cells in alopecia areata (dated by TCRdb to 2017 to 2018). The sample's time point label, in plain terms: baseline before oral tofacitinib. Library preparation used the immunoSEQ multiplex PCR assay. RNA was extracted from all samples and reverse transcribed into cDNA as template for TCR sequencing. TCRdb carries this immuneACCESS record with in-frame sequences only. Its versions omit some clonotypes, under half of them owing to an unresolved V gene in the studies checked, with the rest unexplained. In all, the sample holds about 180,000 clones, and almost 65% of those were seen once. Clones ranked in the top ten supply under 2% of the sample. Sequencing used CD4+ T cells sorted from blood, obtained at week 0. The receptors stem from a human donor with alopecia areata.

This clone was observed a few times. The CDR3 loop is CSVGEGPSTQYF. Here the CDR3 DNA reads TGCAGCGTTGGAGAGGGTCCGTCTACGCAGTATTTT. The chain uses TRBV29-1 and TRBJ2-3; the D gene is possibly TRBD2 (5 bases). The V gene lost 4 bases and the J gene lost 8 bases, with 13 bases spanning the gap. Per germline, CDR1 SQVTM and CDR2 ANQGSEA. The CDR3 sequence is 12 residues long.

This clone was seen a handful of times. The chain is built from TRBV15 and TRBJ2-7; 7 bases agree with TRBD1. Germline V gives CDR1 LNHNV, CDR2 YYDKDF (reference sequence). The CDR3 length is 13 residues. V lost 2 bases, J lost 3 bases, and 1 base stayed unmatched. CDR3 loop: CATSRRTGYEQYF. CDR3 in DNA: TGTGCCACCAGCAGAAGGACAGGCTACGAGCAGTACTTC.

The CDR3 loop reads CSASTEDTQYF. In nucleotides, the CDR3 is TGCAGTGCGAGCACGGAAGATACGCAGTATTTT. The rearrangement joins TRBV20-1 to TRBJ2-3, with no clear D. V was shortened by 6 bases and J by 5 bases, with 9 bases between the two germline ends. This CDR3 is 11 amino acids long. Germline assignment: CDR1 DFQATT and CDR2 SNEGSKA (reference sequence).

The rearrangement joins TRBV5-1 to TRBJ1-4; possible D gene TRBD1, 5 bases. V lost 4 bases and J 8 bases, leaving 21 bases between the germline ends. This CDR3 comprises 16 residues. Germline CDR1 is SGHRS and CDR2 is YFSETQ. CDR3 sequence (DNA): TGCGCCAGCAGCCCGGCCGGGACGGGGATTCGCGAAAAACTGTTTTTT. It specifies CASSPAGTGIREKLFF. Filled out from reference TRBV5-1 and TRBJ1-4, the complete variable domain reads KAGVTQTPRYLIKTRGQQVTLSCSPISGHRSVSWYQQTPGQGLQFLFEYFSETQRNKGNFPGRFSGRQFSNSRSEMNVSTLELGDSALYLCASSPAGTGIREKLFFGSGTQLSVL.

The DNA for the CDR3 is TGCGCCAGCAGCCAAGGGGGTGACCAAGAGACCCAGTACTTC. Amino acid sequence: CASSQGGDQETQYF. The chain combines TRBV4-3 with TRBJ2-5; D is ambiguous. Trimming took 1 base from V and 0 from J, leaving 6 bases between them. Germline assignment: CDR1 LGHNA and CDR2 YSLEER. This CDR3 is built from 14 residues.

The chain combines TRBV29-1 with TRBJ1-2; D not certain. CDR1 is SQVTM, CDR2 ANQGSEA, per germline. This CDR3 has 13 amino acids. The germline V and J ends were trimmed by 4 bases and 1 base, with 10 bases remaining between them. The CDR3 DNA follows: TGCAGCGTTGTCGGTGCCAGTAACTATGGCTACACCTTC. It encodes CSVVGASNYGYTF.

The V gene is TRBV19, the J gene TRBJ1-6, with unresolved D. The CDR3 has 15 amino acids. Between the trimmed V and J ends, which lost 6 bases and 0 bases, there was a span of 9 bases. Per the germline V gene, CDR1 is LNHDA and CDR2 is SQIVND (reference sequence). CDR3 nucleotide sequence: TGTGCCAGTAGCCTACAGAGCTCCTATAATTCACCCCTCCACTTT. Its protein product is CASSLQSSYNSPLHF. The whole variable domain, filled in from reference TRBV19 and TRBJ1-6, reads DGGITQSPKYLFRKEGQNVTLSCEQNLNHDAMYWYRQDPGQGLRLIYYSQIVNDFQKGDIAEGYSVSREKKESFPLTVTSAQKNPTAFYLCASSLQSSYNSPLHFGNGTRLTVT.

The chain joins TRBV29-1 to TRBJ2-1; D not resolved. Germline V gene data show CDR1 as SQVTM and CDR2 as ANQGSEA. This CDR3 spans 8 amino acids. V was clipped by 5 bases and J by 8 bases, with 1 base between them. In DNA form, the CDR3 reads TGCAGCGTTCATGAGCAGTTCTTC. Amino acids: CSVHEQFF.

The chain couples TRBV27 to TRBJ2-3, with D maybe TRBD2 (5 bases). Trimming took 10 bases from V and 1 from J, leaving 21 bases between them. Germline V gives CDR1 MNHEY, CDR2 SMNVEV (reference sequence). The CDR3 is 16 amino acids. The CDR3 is CATRGAAGSGTDTQYF. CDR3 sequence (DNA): TGTGCCACCCGTGGAGCCGCGGGCTCCGGCACAGATACGCAGTATTTT.

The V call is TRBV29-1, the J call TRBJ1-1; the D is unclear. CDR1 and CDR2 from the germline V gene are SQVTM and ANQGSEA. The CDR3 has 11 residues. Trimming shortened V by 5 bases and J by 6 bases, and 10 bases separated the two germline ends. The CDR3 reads CSVSRGPEAFF. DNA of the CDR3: TGCAGCGTTTCCAGAGGACCTGAAGCTTTCTTT.

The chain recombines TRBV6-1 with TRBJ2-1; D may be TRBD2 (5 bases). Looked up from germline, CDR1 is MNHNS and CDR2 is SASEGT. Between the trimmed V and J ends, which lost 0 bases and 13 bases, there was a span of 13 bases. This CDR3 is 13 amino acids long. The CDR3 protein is CASSEAGSRGQFF. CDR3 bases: TGTGCCAGCAGTGAAGCTGGCAGTCGGGGACAGTTCTTC.

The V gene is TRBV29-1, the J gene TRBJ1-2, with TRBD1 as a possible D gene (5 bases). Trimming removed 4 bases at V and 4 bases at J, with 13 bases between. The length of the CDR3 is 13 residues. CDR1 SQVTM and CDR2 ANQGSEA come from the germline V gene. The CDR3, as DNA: TGCAGCGTTGGAGGGGAGGGTATCTATGGCTACACCTTC. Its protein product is CSVGGEGIYGYTF.

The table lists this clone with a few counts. The CDR3 DNA reads as TGTGCCAGCAGCTTAGCCGAAGGCCAGCCCCAGCATTTT. Its protein product is CASSLAEGQPQHF. The genes are TRBV11-2 and TRBJ1-5; no firm D call. Germline CDR1 and CDR2: SGHAT and FQNNGV. Deletions cut 1 base from V and 7 bases from J, with 8 bases between. The CDR3 runs 13 residues.

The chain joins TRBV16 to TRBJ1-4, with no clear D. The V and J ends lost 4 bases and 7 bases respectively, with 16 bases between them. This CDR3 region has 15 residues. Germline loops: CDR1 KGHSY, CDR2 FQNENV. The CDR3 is CASSRLQGLSEKLFF. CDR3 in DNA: TGTGCCAGCAGCCGACTACAAGGGCTGAGTGAAAAACTGTTTTTT. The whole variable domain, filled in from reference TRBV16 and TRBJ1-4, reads GEEVAQTPKHLVRGEGQKAKLYCAPIKGHSYVFWYQQVLKNEFKFLISFQNENVFDETGMPKERFSAKCLPNSPCSLEIQATKLEDSAVYFCASSRLQGLSEKLFFGSGTQLSVL.

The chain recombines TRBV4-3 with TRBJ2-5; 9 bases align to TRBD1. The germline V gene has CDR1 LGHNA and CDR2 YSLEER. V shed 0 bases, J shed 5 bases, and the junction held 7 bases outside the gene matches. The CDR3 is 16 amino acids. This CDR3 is CASSQETGGYWETQYF. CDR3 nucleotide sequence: TGCGCCAGCAGCCAAGAAACAGGGGGCTATTGGGAGACCCAGTACTTC.

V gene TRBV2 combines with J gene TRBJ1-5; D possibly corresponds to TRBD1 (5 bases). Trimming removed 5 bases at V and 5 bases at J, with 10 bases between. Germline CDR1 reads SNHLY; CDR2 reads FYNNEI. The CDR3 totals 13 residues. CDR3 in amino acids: CASSNRDDQPQHF. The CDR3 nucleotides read TGTGCCAGCAGTAACCGGGACGATCAGCCCCAGCATTTT.

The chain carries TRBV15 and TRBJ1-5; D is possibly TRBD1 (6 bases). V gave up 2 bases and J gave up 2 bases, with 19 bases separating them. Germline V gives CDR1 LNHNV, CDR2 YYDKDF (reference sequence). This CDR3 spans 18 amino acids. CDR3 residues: CATSRPGVGTIGNQPQHF. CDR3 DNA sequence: TGTGCCACCAGCAGACCAGGGGTAGGAACAATTGGCAATCAGCCCCAGCATTTT.

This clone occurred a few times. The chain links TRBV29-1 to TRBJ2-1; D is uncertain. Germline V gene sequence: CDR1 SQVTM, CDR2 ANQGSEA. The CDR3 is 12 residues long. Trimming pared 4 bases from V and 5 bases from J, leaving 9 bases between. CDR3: CSVVPDDNEQFF. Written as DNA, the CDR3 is TGCAGCGTTGTGCCCGATGACAATGAGCAGTTCTTC.

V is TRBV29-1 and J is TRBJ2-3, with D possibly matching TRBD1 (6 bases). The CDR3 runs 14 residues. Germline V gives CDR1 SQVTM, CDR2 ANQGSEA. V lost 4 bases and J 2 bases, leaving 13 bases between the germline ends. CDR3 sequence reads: CSVVKQGPTDTQYF. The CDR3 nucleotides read TGCAGCGTTGTAAAACAGGGACCCACAGATACGCAGTATTTT.

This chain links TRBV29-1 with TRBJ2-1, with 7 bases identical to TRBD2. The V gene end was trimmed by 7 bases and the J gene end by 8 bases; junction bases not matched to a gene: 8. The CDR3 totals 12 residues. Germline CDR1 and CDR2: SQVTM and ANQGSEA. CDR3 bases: TGCAGCGCCTCCCGGGGGGTCGATGAGCAGTTCTTC. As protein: CSASRGVDEQFF.

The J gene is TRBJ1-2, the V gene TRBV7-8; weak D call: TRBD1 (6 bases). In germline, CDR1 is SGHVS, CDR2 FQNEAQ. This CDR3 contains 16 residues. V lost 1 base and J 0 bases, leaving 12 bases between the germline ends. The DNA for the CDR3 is TGTGCCAGCAGCTTAGGGGGCTGGGGGCCTAACTATGGCTACACCTTC. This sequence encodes CASSLGGWGPNYGYTF.

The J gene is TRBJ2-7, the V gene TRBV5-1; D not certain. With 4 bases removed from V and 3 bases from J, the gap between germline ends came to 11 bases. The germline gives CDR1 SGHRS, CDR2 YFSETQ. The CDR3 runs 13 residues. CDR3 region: CASSVSWDYEQYF. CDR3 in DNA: TGCGCCAGCAGCGTCAGTTGGGACTACGAGCAGTACTTC.

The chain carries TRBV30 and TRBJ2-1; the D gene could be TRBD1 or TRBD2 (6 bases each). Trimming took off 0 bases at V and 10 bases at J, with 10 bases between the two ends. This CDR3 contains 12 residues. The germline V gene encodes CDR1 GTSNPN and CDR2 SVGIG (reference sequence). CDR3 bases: TGTGCCTGGAGTGTACGGGGGCGGGAGCAGTTCTTC. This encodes CAWSVRGREQFF.

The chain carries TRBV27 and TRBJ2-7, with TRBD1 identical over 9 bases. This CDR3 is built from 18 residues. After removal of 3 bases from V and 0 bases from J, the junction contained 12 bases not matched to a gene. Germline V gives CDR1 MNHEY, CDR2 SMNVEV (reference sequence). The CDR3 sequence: CASSFSSPGQGFSYEQYF. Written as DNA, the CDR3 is TGTGCCAGCAGTTTCAGTTCGCCGGGACAGGGATTCTCCTACGAGCAGTACTTC.

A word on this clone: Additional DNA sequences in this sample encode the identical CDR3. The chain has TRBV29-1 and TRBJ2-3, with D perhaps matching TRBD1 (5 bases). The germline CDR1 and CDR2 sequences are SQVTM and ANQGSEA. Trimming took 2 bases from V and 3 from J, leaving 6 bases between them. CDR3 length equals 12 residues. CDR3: CSVEKGTDTQYF. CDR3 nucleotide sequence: TGCAGCGTTGAAAAGGGGACAGATACGCAGTATTTT.

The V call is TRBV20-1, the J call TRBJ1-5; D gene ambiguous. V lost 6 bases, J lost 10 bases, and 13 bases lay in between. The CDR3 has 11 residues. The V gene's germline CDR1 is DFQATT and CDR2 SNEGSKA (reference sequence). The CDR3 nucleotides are TGCAGTGCCTGGGCCCCCGCACCCCAGCATTTT. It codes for CSAWAPAPQHF.

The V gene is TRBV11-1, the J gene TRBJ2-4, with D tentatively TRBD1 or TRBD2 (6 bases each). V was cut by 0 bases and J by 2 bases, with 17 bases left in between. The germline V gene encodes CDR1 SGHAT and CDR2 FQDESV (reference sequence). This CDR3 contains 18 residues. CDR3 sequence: CASSLARRGHSTKNIQYF. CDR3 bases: TGTGCCAGCAGCTTAGCGAGGAGGGGACACTCGACCAAAAACATTCAGTACTTC.

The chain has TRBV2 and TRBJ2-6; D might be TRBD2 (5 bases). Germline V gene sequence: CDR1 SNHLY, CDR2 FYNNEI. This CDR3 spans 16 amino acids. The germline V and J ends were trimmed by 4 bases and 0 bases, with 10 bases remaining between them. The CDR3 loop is CASSGGLSSGANVLTF. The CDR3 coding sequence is TGTGCCAGCAGTGGAGGACTGAGCTCTGGGGCCAACGTCCTGACTTTC.

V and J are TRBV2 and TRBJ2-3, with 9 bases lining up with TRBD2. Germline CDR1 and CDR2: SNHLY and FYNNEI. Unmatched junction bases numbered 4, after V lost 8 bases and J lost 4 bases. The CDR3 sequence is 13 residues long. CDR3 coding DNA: TGTGCCAGCGCGGGGGGGCAAGCAGATACGCAGTATTTT. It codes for CASAGGQADTQYF.

The CDR3 is CASRRAQVVTYEQYF. In DNA form, the CDR3 reads TGTGCCAGCAGACGTGCGCAGGTGGTAACCTACGAGCAGTACTTC. The chain is built from TRBV6-1 and TRBJ2-7, with D hard to call. CDR3 length equals 15 residues. Trimming pared 6 bases from V and 2 bases from J, leaving 17 bases between. Germline values: CDR1 MNHNS, CDR2 SASEGT.